The rows below give T cell receptor beta chains drawn from one sample of a study of blood T cell repertoires in COVID-19. Measured with immunoSEQ multiplex PCR; TCRdb has only the in-frame clones, and not every one. The sample shows under 300,000 clones, approximately 85% of them seen only once. The sequencing sample was made of peripheral blood. The receptors were gathered from a man over 45 with acute or convalescent COVID-19. Each CDR3 is given with its conserved first and last residue. Each record gives: clone size, V gene, J gene, D gene, CDR3 protein, CDR3 DNA. The D gene is left open where the match is weak. Where a row states a size, it is once, few, many or the class of an expanded clone; other rows omit it.

clone_size: .
v_call: TRBV20-1
j_call: TRBJ1-6
d_call: .
cdr3_aa: CSASYPASGTPLHF
cdr3_nt: TGCAGTGCTAGTTACCCCGCGTCAGGGACACCCCTCCACTTT

clone_size: .
v_call: TRBV6-5
j_call: TRBJ1-6
d_call: TRBD1
cdr3_aa: CASSWMGRQGNSPLHF
cdr3_nt: TGTGCCAGCAGTTGGATGGGAAGACAGGGTAATTCACCCCTCCACTTT

clone_size: .
v_call: TRBV15
j_call: TRBJ2-7
d_call: TRBD2
cdr3_aa: CATSRLSGLTYEQYF
cdr3_nt: TGTGCCACCAGCAGGCTTAGCGGGTTGACGTACGAGCAGTACTTC

clone_size: few
v_call: TRBV3-1/TRBV3-2
j_call: TRBJ2-7
d_call: TRBD1
cdr3_aa: CASSQVAGTGEQYF
cdr3_nt: TGTGCCAGCAGCCAAGTCGCGGGGACAGGGGAGCAGTACTTC

clone_size: .
v_call: TRBV3-1/TRBV3-2
j_call: TRBJ1-1
d_call: TRBD1
cdr3_aa: CASSHLTGAEAFF
cdr3_nt: TGTGCCAGCAGCCACTTGACAGGGGCTGAAGCTTTCTTT

clone_size: .
v_call: TRBV7-2
j_call: TRBJ1-2
d_call: .
cdr3_aa: CASSLEFGGNYGYTF
cdr3_nt: TGTGCCAGCAGCTTAGAATTCGGCGGTAACTATGGCTACACCTTC

clone_size: .
v_call: TRBV29-1
j_call: TRBJ2-2
d_call: TRBD2
cdr3_aa: CSVAAAPLAGESRANTGELFF
cdr3_nt: TGCAGCGTTGCGGCTGCCCCACTAGCGGGAGAAAGCCGGGCGAACACCGGGGAGCTGTTTTTT

clone_size: .
v_call: TRBV15
j_call: TRBJ1-5
d_call: TRBD1
cdr3_aa: CATSTGQGSQPQHF
cdr3_nt: TGTGCCACCAGCACGGGACAGGGAAGTCAGCCCCAGCATTTT

clone_size: .
v_call: TRBV6-5
j_call: TRBJ1-1
d_call: .
cdr3_aa: CASRVGQANTEAFF
cdr3_nt: TGTGCCAGCAGAGTTGGGCAGGCGAACACTGAAGCTTTCTTT

clone_size: .
v_call: TRBV3-1/TRBV3-2
j_call: TRBJ1-4
d_call: .
cdr3_aa: CASSPSYSRREKLFF
cdr3_nt: TGTGCCAGCAGCCCTAGTTATTCAAGGCGGGAAAAACTGTTTTTT

clone_size: .
v_call: TRBV12-2
j_call: TRBJ2-1
d_call: .
cdr3_aa: CASRPTTSGRGHEQFF
cdr3_nt: TGTGCAAGTCGCCCAACCACTAGCGGGAGGGGCCATGAGCAGTTCTTC

clone_size: .
v_call: TRBV6-5
j_call: TRBJ2-7
d_call: TRBD1
cdr3_aa: CASSSGQGITYEQYF
cdr3_nt: TGTGCCAGCAGTTCCGGACAGGGGATAACCTACGAGCAGTACTTC

clone_size: .
v_call: TRBV7-9
j_call: TRBJ1-2
d_call: TRBD1
cdr3_aa: CASSLSLQTRQGPYGYTF
cdr3_nt: TGTGCCAGCAGCTTAAGTCTCCAAACTAGACAGGGGCCTTATGGCTACACCTTC

clone_size: .
v_call: TRBV7-3
j_call: TRBJ2-1
d_call: .
cdr3_aa: CASSLSRDNEQFF
cdr3_nt: TGTGCCAGCAGCTTGTCCCGAGACAATGAGCAGTTCTTC

clone_size: .
v_call: TRBV13
j_call: TRBJ1-1
d_call: TRBD1
cdr3_aa: CASSPIPGGAEAFF
cdr3_nt: TGTGCCAGCAGCCCCATACCAGGGGGCGCTGAAGCTTTCTTT

clone_size: .
v_call: TRBV5-4
j_call: TRBJ2-5
d_call: TRBD1
cdr3_aa: CASSYGTGVAETQYF
cdr3_nt: TGTGCCAGCAGCTATGGGACAGGGGTGGCCGAGACCCAGTACTTC

clone_size: .
v_call: TRBV11-2
j_call: TRBJ2-2
d_call: TRBD1
cdr3_aa: CASSFAAGGTGELFF
cdr3_nt: TGTGCCAGCAGCTTTGCGGCAGGGGGCACCGGGGAGCTGTTTTTT

clone_size: .
v_call: TRBV30
j_call: TRBJ1-2
d_call: .
cdr3_aa: CAWSYITETHYGYTF
cdr3_nt: TGTGCCTGGAGCTACATAACAGAAACACACTATGGCTACACCTTC

clone_size: .
v_call: TRBV19
j_call: TRBJ1-5
d_call: .
cdr3_aa: CASRRQRNQPQHF
cdr3_nt: TGTGCCAGTAGGAGACAGCGAAATCAGCCCCAGCATTTT

clone_size: .
v_call: TRBV5-4
j_call: TRBJ1-2
d_call: TRBD1
cdr3_aa: CASSAKGGHYGYTF
cdr3_nt: TGTGCCAGCAGCGCAAAAGGGGGCCACTATGGCTACACCTTC

clone_size: .
v_call: TRBV10-3
j_call: TRBJ1-1
d_call: TRBD1
cdr3_aa: CAISSMTGRSTRTEAFF
cdr3_nt: TGTGCCATCAGCAGCATGACAGGGCGATCTACTAGGACTGAAGCTTTCTTT

clone_size: few
v_call: TRBV5-1
j_call: TRBJ1-2
d_call: .
cdr3_aa: CASSAGLGYTF
cdr3_nt: TGCGCCAGCAGCGCGGGACTTGGCTACACCTTC

clone_size: .
v_call: TRBV24-1
j_call: TRBJ2-7
d_call: TRBD1
cdr3_aa: CATSGQGANEQYF
cdr3_nt: TGTGCCACCAGTGGACAGGGGGCGAATGAGCAGTACTTC

clone_size: .
v_call: TRBV5-1
j_call: TRBJ1-4
d_call: .
cdr3_aa: CASSLKSPGYGKLFF
cdr3_nt: TGCGCCAGCAGCTTGAAGTCCCCAGGGTACGGAAAACTGTTTTTT

clone_size: once
v_call: TRBV30
j_call: TRBJ1-4
d_call: TRBD1
cdr3_aa: CAWSSGTGDEKLFF
cdr3_nt: TGTGCCTGGAGTTCCGGGACAGGGGATGAAAAACTGTTTTTT

clone_size: .
v_call: TRBV19
j_call: TRBJ2-5
d_call: .
cdr3_aa: CASSIPTGGLEETQYF
cdr3_nt: TGTGCCAGTAGTATCCCGACCGGGGGGCTAGAGGAGACCCAGTACTTC

clone_size: .
v_call: TRBV7-8
j_call: TRBJ2-7
d_call: TRBD2
cdr3_aa: CASSPRGGVGVYEQYF
cdr3_nt: TGTGCCAGCAGCCCACGTGGGGGGGTTGGGGTCTACGAGCAGTACTTC

clone_size: .
v_call: TRBV18
j_call: TRBJ1-1
d_call: TRBD1
cdr3_aa: CASSIGQGLLNTEAFF
cdr3_nt: TGTGCCAGCTCAATCGGACAGGGTCTACTGAACACTGAAGCTTTCTTT

clone_size: .
v_call: TRBV5-6
j_call: TRBJ2-7
d_call: .
cdr3_aa: CASSFVGAISYEQYF
cdr3_nt: TGTGCCAGCAGCTTTGTGGGGGCAATCTCCTACGAGCAGTACTTC

clone_size: .
v_call: TRBV11-3
j_call: TRBJ1-3
d_call: TRBD1
cdr3_aa: CASSFRQGYTIYF
cdr3_nt: TGTGCCAGCAGCTTCCGACAGGGGTACACCATATATTTT

clone_size: .
v_call: TRBV6-1
j_call: TRBJ1-1
d_call: .
cdr3_aa: CASSEIGNTEAFF
cdr3_nt: TGTGCCAGCAGTGAAATTGGCAACACTGAAGCTTTCTTT

clone_size: .
v_call: TRBV5-6
j_call: TRBJ1-2
d_call: .
cdr3_aa: CASSQTARHGYTF
cdr3_nt: TGTGCCAGCAGCCAGACAGCAAGACATGGCTACACCTTC

clone_size: .
v_call: TRBV19
j_call: TRBJ1-5
d_call: TRBD1
cdr3_aa: CASTKDRAYNQPQHF
cdr3_nt: TGTGCCAGTACCAAAGACAGGGCGTACAATCAGCCCCAGCATTTT

clone_size: .
v_call: TRBV7-2
j_call: TRBJ2-4
d_call: TRBD1
cdr3_aa: CASSLRTGPNIQYF
cdr3_nt: TGTGCCAGCAGCTTAAGGACAGGGCCAAACATTCAGTACTTC

clone_size: .
v_call: TRBV19
j_call: TRBJ2-7
d_call: TRBD1
cdr3_aa: CASTDRGTYEQYF
cdr3_nt: TGTGCCAGTACGGACAGGGGAACCTACGAGCAGTACTTC

clone_size: few
v_call: TRBV28
j_call: TRBJ2-7
d_call: TRBD2
cdr3_aa: CASRRTSGSSYEQYF
cdr3_nt: TGTGCCAGCAGGCGGACTAGCGGGAGCTCCTACGAGCAGTACTTC

clone_size: .
v_call: TRBV4-1
j_call: TRBJ2-7
d_call: TRBD1
cdr3_aa: CASSRTGTYEQYF
cdr3_nt: TGCGCCAGCAGCCGGACAGGAACCTACGAGCAGTACTTC

clone_size: .
v_call: TRBV11-2
j_call: TRBJ2-3
d_call: .
cdr3_aa: CASSFRAGTSTDTQYF
cdr3_nt: TGTGCCAGCAGCTTTAGGGCCGGGACTAGCACAGATACGCAGTATTTT

clone_size: .
v_call: TRBV18
j_call: TRBJ2-1
d_call: TRBD2
cdr3_aa: CASSPLGLAGGPHYNEQFF
cdr3_nt: TGTGCCAGCTCACCATTGGGACTAGCGGGAGGGCCCCACTACAATGAGCAGTTCTTC

clone_size: .
v_call: TRBV27
j_call: TRBJ1-6
d_call: TRBD1
cdr3_aa: CASSPLRGPGYNSPLHF
cdr3_nt: TGTGCCAGCAGTCCCCTAAGGGGGCCGGGCTATAATTCACCCCTCCACTTT

clone_size: once
v_call: TRBV5-1
j_call: TRBJ2-1
d_call: .
cdr3_aa: CASSLGLANYNEQFF
cdr3_nt: TGCGCCAGCAGCTTGGGGCTAGCGAACTACAATGAGCAGTTCTTC

clone_size: .
v_call: TRBV10-1
j_call: TRBJ2-7
d_call: TRBD2
cdr3_aa: CASSAGTSFREQYF
cdr3_nt: TGCGCCAGCAGTGCCGGGACTAGTTTCCGCGAGCAGTACTTC

clone_size: .
v_call: TRBV27
j_call: TRBJ2-7
d_call: .
cdr3_aa: CASSGPGAGGLYEQYF
cdr3_nt: TGTGCCAGCAGTGGGCCGGGGGCAGGGGGACTTTACGAGCAGTACTTC

clone_size: .
v_call: TRBV3-1/TRBV3-2
j_call: TRBJ2-1
d_call: .
cdr3_aa: CASSQDPRGGNEQFF
cdr3_nt: TGTGCCAGCAGCCAAGACCCTAGAGGGGGCAATGAGCAGTTCTTC

clone_size: .
v_call: TRBV14
j_call: TRBJ2-3
d_call: TRBD2
cdr3_aa: CASSQVGSGGGTQYF
cdr3_nt: TGTGCCAGCAGCCAAGTGGGAAGCGGGGGTGGTACGCAGTATTTT

clone_size: .
v_call: TRBV21-1
j_call: TRBJ1-2
d_call: .
cdr3_aa: CASKKQGSYGYTF
cdr3_nt: TGTGCCAGCAAGAAACAGGGGTCCTATGGCTACACCTTC

clone_size: .
v_call: TRBV28
j_call: TRBJ1-2
d_call: TRBD1
cdr3_aa: CASLSLGTEKNGYTF
cdr3_nt: TGTGCCAGCCTAAGCCTCGGGACAGAGAAGAATGGCTACACCTTC

clone_size: .
v_call: TRBV2
j_call: TRBJ1-1
d_call: TRBD1
cdr3_aa: CASMRGLIMNTEAFF
cdr3_nt: TGTGCCAGCATGAGGGGGCTCATTATGAACACTGAAGCTTTCTTT

clone_size: .
v_call: TRBV5-1
j_call: TRBJ1-6
d_call: TRBD1
cdr3_aa: CASSLEGQGINSPLHF
cdr3_nt: TGCGCCAGCAGCTTGGAGGGACAGGGAATAAATTCACCCCTCCACTTT

clone_size: .
v_call: TRBV11-2
j_call: TRBJ2-7
d_call: .
cdr3_aa: CASSPIQGREQYF
cdr3_nt: TGTGCCAGCAGCCCCATTCAGGGTCGCGAGCAGTACTTC

clone_size: .
v_call: TRBV19
j_call: TRBJ2-7
d_call: .
cdr3_aa: CATRDWESYEQYF
cdr3_nt: TGTGCCACCCGGGACTGGGAATCCTACGAGCAGTACTTC

clone_size: .
v_call: TRBV11-3
j_call: TRBJ2-7
d_call: TRBD2
cdr3_aa: CASSSTAGATYEQYF
cdr3_nt: TGTGCCAGCAGTTCCACAGCGGGAGCCACCTACGAGCAGTACTTC

clone_size: .
v_call: TRBV2
j_call: TRBJ1-4
d_call: .
cdr3_aa: CASSGGGEKLFF
cdr3_nt: TGTGCCAGCAGTGGCGGGGGTGAAAAACTGTTTTTT

clone_size: .
v_call: TRBV30
j_call: TRBJ1-4
d_call: .
cdr3_aa: CAWSVVGALLREKLFF
cdr3_nt: TGTGCCTGGAGTGTGGTGGGGGCCCTTCTCCGTGAAAAACTGTTTTTT

clone_size: once
v_call: TRBV29-1
j_call: TRBJ1-4
d_call: .
cdr3_aa: CSGRQGSGNEKLFF
cdr3_nt: TGCAGCGGCCGTCAGGGGTCGGGGAATGAAAAACTGTTTTTT

clone_size: .
v_call: TRBV6-5
j_call: TRBJ2-2
d_call: .
cdr3_aa: CASRLEGGTTGELFF
cdr3_nt: TGTGCCAGCAGACTTGAAGGGGGAACAACCGGGGAGCTGTTTTTT

clone_size: .
v_call: TRBV3-1/TRBV3-2
j_call: TRBJ1-2
d_call: .
cdr3_aa: CASSQSFHGYTF
cdr3_nt: TGTGCCAGCAGCCAATCTTTTCATGGCTACACCTTC

clone_size: once
v_call: TRBV6-5
j_call: TRBJ2-1
d_call: TRBD1
cdr3_aa: CASRGQGGSYNEQFF
cdr3_nt: TGTGCCAGCAGGGGACAGGGAGGATCCTACAATGAGCAGTTCTTC

clone_size: .
v_call: TRBV19
j_call: TRBJ2-1
d_call: TRBD2
cdr3_aa: CACSGGSSYNEQFF
cdr3_nt: TGTGCCTGCAGCGGGGGCAGCTCCTACAATGAGCAGTTCTTC